A selection of T cell receptor beta chains follows, all from one sample in a study of T cell clusters in autoimmune cytopenias. TCRdb re-called the multiplex PCR reads and catalogs CDR3 proteins one per entry, DNA excluded. The listing records 8,800 or so distinct CDR3 sequences. The sequencing input was peripheral blood. The origin of the receptors is a human donor with an autoimmune cytopenia or autoimmune hepatitis (not recorded which). Both conserved end residues are part of each CDR3. Size tells how often a clone was seen (once, few, many) or the class of an expanded clone, and some rows leave it out.

CASRTSGTYEQYF,TRBV6-1,-,TRBJ2-7
CASSPWGTSTHLEAFF,TRBV5-6,-,TRBJ1-1
CSARSKLAMYEQYF,TRBV20-1,-,TRBJ2-7
CASSIHAATGTNTGELFF,TRBV19,medium-sized,TRBJ2-2
CASSIGGGELFF,TRBV19,medium-sized,TRBJ2-2
CASSYHQGTHEQYF,TRBV6-5,-,TRBJ2-7
CASSIGHGGNTIYF,TRBV19,-,TRBJ1-3
CAWSVQETPYRDEQYF,TRBV30,medium-sized,TRBJ2-7
CASTSSQGWADTQYF,TRBV28,-,TRBJ2-3
CASSYNPLREQYF,TRBV6-5,-,TRBJ2-7
CASSQLTSGGPGELFF,TRBV5-4,-,TRBJ2-2
CASRLQGSYTF,TRBV19,medium-sized,TRBJ1-2
CSVIGQGSYEQYF,TRBV29-1,medium-sized,TRBJ2-7
CASSARTSGSEDTQYF,TRBV19,medium-sized,TRBJ2-3
CASRWQGYGYTF,TRBV6-1,medium-sized,TRBJ1-2
CASSEAYGASGRVEQFF,TRBV19,-,TRBJ2-1
CATTPGGRQPQHF,TRBV10-3,medium-sized,TRBJ1-5